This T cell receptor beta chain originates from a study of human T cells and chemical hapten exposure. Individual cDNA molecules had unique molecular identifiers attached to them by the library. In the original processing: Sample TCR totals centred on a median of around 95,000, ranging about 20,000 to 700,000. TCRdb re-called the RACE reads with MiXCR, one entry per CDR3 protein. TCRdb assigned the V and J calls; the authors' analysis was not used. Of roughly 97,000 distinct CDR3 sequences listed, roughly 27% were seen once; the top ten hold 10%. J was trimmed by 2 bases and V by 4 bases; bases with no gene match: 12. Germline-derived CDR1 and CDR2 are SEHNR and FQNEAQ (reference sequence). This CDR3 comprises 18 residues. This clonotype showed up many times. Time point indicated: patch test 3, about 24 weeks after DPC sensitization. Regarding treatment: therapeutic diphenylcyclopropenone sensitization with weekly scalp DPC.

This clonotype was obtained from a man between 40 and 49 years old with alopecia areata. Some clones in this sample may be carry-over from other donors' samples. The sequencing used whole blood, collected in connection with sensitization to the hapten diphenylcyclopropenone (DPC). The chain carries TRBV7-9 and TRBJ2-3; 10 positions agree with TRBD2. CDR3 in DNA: TGTGCCAGCAGCTCAACTAGCGGGGTCGTACCTTACACAGATACGCAGTATTTT. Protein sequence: CASSSTSGVVPYTDTQYF.